This T cell receptor (beta chain) emerged from a study of blood T cells in healthy people across ages. The study's findings and limits: In older individuals, TCR beta diversity per million T cells was lower, falling roughly linearly with age.

A second about 6 to 12 cycle PCR used barcoded and J-beta primers. Tagging of each cDNA molecule was performed by a template-switch adaptor with 12 random nucleotides. MiXCR, applied by TCRdb to the 5' RACE reads, yields one record per CDR3 protein. Counted here are around 1.5 million distinct CDR3 sequences, roughly 45% occurring once; the ten biggest clones make up 7% to 9%. The trim removed 4 bases at V and 1 base at J, leaving 4 bases unmatched. The length of the CDR3 is 16 residues. The germline gives CDR1 SQVTM, CDR2 ANQGSEA. A note on this clonotype: Its specificity is not known.

Every sample gave at least 5 micrograms of total RNA when it was extracted. The chain employs TRBV29-1 and TRBJ2-4; TRBD2 aligns across 13 bases. Input material: blood. This TCR was recovered from a young woman in good health. The CDR3 DNA reads TGCAGCGTTGGACTAGCGGGAGGCCAGGCCAAAAACATTCAGTACTTC. Translating gives CSVGLAGGQAKNIQYF.